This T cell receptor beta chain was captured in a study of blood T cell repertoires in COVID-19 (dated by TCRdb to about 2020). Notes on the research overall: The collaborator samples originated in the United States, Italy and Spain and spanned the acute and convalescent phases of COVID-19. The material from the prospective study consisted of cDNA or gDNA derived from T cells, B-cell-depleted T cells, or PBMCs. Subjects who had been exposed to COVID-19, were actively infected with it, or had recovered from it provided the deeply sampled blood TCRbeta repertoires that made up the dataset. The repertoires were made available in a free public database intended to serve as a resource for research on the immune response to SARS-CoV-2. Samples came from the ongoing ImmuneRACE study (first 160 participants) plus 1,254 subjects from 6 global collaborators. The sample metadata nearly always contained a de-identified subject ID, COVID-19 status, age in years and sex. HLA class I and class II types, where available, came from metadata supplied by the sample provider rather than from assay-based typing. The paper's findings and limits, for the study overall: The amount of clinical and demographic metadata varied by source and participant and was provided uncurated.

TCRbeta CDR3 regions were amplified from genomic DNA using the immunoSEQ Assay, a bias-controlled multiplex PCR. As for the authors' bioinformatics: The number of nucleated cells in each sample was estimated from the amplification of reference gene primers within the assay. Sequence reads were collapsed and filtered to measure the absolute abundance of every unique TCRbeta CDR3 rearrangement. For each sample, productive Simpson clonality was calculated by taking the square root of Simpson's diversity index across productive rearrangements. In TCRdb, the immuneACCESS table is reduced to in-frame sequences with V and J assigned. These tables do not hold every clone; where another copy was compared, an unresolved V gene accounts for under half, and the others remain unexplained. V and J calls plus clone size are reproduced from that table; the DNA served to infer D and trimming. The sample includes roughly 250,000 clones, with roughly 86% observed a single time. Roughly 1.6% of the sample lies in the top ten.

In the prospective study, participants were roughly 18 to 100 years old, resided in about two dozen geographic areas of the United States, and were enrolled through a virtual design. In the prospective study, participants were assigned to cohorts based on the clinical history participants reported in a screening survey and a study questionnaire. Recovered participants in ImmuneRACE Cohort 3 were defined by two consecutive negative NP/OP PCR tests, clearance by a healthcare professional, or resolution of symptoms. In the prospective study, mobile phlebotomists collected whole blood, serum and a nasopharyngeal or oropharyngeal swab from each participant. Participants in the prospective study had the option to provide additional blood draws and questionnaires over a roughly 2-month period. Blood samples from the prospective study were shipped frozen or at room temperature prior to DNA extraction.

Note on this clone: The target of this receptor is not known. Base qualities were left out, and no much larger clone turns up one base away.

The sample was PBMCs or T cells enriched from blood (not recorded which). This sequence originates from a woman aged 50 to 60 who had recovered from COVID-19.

CDR3 region: CASRYRGMTDTQYF. The DNA sequence follows: TGTGCCAGCAGATATCGCGGGATGACAGATACGCAGTATTTT. The V and J segments used are TRBV28 and TRBJ2-3; TRBD2 is perhaps the D gene, given 6 matching bases. CDR1 is given as MDHEN and CDR2 as SYDVKM, both from the germline V gene. Trimming takes 6 bases from V and 3 bases from J, and the germline ends sit 13 bases apart. The CDR3 contains 14 residues, cysteine and phenylalanine counted. Only CDR3 DNA remains: 42 bases, in frame from the first base.